The next 8 T cell receptor beta chains were all read from a single sample in a study of regulatory T cells in long-lasting Graves disease (dated by TCRdb to the early 2020s). The library relied on multiplex PCR. TCRdb lists the instrument as Illumina HiSeq 4000. CDR3 regions were amplified by Arm-PCR with iRepertoire HTBI primers to construct TCR beta libraries. TCRdb ran its own pipeline on the public reads, namely fastp trimming at Q25 and MiXCR clone calling, and kept in-frame beta chains. Each CDR3 protein appears once, grouped with its most common genes and DNA. Counted in this sample were some 350,000 distinct CDR3 sequences; 16% of them appeared once. The ten top clones hold 20% to 25% of the sample. The time point label of this sample denotes: newly diagnosed GD, antithyroid drugs for less than 3 months. For both TCR sequencing and RNA sequencing, RNA was extracted from PBMCs in TRIzol. The sample also formed part of further work on T cells in Graves' hyperthyroidism and ophthalmopathy.

The specimen comprised peripheral blood mononuclear cells (PBMCs), sampled at new diagnosis, from a patient treated with antithyroid drugs. The receptor set was obtained from a woman between 18 and 30 years old with Graves disease. Donor details come from another sample of the same person, matched by shared clones.

The genes are TRBV29-1 and TRBJ2-7; D call uncertain. This CDR3 comprises 13 residues. V dropped 5 bases and J dropped 1 base, with 12 bases sitting between them. Per germline, CDR1 SQVTM and CDR2 ANQGSEA. CDR3 loop: CSVTQPGSYEQYF. For the CDR3, the DNA is TGCAGCGTTACCCAACCCGGTTCCTACGAGCAGTACTTC.

For this clonotype: A far larger clone is just one base off, so this is likely a read error. The genes are TRBV7-8 and TRBJ2-3; D not certain. The V gene lost 5 bases and the J gene lost 1 base, with 13 bases spanning the gap. CDR1 and CDR2 (germline): SGHVS, FQNEAQ. The CDR3 is 15 amino acids. The CDR3 loop reads CASSQGSGRTDTQYF. Written as DNA, the CDR3 is TGTGCCAGCAGCCAAGGTAGTGGGCGCACAGATACGCAGTATTTT.

This clonotype was recorded a few times. The V and J genes are TRBV5-1 and TRBJ1-2, with TRBD1 as a possible D gene (6 bases). Germline V lookup: CDR1 SGHRS, CDR2 YFSETQ. Trimming removed 3 bases at V and 4 bases at J, with 7 bases between. The CDR3 spans 12 residues. The CDR3 loop reads CASSWDTYGYTF. CDR3 nucleotide sequence: TGCGCCAGCAGCTGGGACACCTATGGCTACACCTTC.

At least ten counts were recorded for this clonotype. The gene calls are TRBV2 and TRBJ1-1, with D possibly being TRBD1 (5 bases). CDR1 SNHLY and CDR2 FYNNEI come from the germline V gene. The CDR3 consists of 13 residues. Trimming took 7 bases from V and 6 from J, leaving 15 bases between them. This chain's CDR3 is CASITGDSAEAFF. The CDR3 DNA sequence: TGTGCCAGCATTACCGGGGACTCCGCTGAAGCTTTCTTT. Complete variable domain (other parts from reference TRBV2 and TRBJ1-1): EPEVTQTPSHQVTQMGQEVILRCVPISNHLYFYWYRQILGQKVEFLVSFYNNEISEKSEIFDDQFSVERPDGSNFTLKIRSTKLEDSAMYFCASITGDSAEAFFGQGTRLTVV.

This clonotype appeared many times. The chain carries TRBV28 and TRBJ1-4; 9 bases are shared with TRBD1. The CDR3 spans 14 residues. The trim removed 4 bases at V and 8 bases at J, leaving 5 bases unmatched. CDR1 is MDHEN and CDR2 is SYDVKM in the germline V gene. The CDR3 DNA sequence: TGTGCCAGCAGTTCGGGACAGGGTGGCGAAAAACTGTTTTTT. Protein product: CASSSGQGGEKLFF.

This clonotype appeared many times. V usage is TRBV7-2 and J usage is TRBJ2-1, with a weak D call TRBD1 (6 bases). Germline V gene data show CDR1 as SGHTA and CDR2 as FQGNSA. The CDR3 sequence is 13 residues long. V gave up 6 bases and J gave up 8 bases, with 14 bases separating them. The CDR3 region is CASRGASFYEQFF. The DNA of the CDR3 is TGTGCCAGCAGGGGGGCTTCATTCTATGAGCAGTTCTTC. The full variable domain, its missing parts supplied by reference TRBV7-2 and TRBJ2-1, is GAGVSQSPSNKVTEKGKDVELRCDPISGHTALYWYRQSLGQGLEFLIYFQGNSAPDKSGLPSDRFSAERTGGSVSTLTIQRTQQEDSAVYLCASRGASFYEQFFGPGTRLTVL.

The sample holds many counts of this clonotype. The CDR3: CAWSGTDYEQYF. The CDR3, as DNA: TGTGCCTGGAGTGGTACAGACTACGAGCAGTACTTC. This chain uses TRBV30 with TRBJ2-7; D is unresolved. From germline, CDR1 is GTSNPN and CDR2 SVGIG (reference sequence). Deletions cut 1 base from V and 3 bases from J, with 7 bases between. There are 12 residues in the CDR3.

This clonotype was observed a handful of times. The chain combines TRBV12-3 or TRBV12-4 with TRBJ1-2; no clear D gene. V was cut by 10 bases and J by 5 bases, with 14 bases left in between. The CDR3 totals 12 residues. CDR3 in amino acids: CATTPLLYGYTF. CDR3 bases: TGTGCCACCACACCACTCTTATATGGCTACACCTTC.